The rows below give T cell receptor beta chains drawn from one sample of a study of T cells in Graves' hyperthyroidism and ophthalmopathy. MiXCR, applied by TCRdb to the multiplex PCR reads, yields one record per CDR3 protein. The sample carries about 320,000 distinct CDR3 sequences, roughly 15% recorded once. The specimen was blood. The receptors were sampled from a man younger than 40 with Graves' hyperthyroidism. The CDR3 runs from the conserved cysteine through the conserved F or W. The D gene is left open where the match is weak. Clone sizes are given selectively: once, few, many, or a class where the clone is expanded.

v_gene	j_gene	abundance	d_gene	CDR3aa	CDR3nt
TRBV19	TRBJ2-7	few	NA	CASSITGIGYEQYF	TGTGCCAGTAGTATTACGGGCATCGGTTACGAGCAGTACTTC
TRBV6-1	TRBJ2-4	NA	TRBD1	CASRTTGRLKNIQYF	TGTGCCAGCAGAACGACAGGGCGATTAAAAAACATTCAGTACTTC
TRBV10-3	TRBJ1-2	NA	NA	CATMTGEYGYTF	TGTGCCACTATGACAGGAGAGTATGGCTACACCTTC
TRBV28	TRBJ1-1	many	NA	CASRGGGGANTEAFF	TGTGCCAGCAGGGGGGGAGGGGGGGCGAACACTGAAGCTTTCTTT
TRBV9	TRBJ1-2	NA	NA	CASSDRTVGGYTF	TGTGCCAGCAGCGACCGGACAGTTGGTGGCTACACCTTC
TRBV5-8	TRBJ2-7	NA	TRBD2	CASSLNSGRAYEQYF	TGTGCCAGCAGCCTGAATAGCGGGAGAGCCTACGAGCAGTACTTC
TRBV19	TRBJ1-4	NA	NA	CASSRVLGTNEKLFF	TGTGCCAGTAGCAGGGTTTTGGGGACTAATGAAAAACTGTTTTTT
TRBV12-3/TRBV12-4	TRBJ1-2	few	TRBD1	CASSAFGTGYGYTF	TGTGCCAGCAGCGCCTTCGGGACAGGGTATGGCTACACCTTC
TRBV29-1	TRBJ2-3	NA	NA	CSVDGAVGSTDTQYF	TGCAGCGTCGACGGTGCGGTTGGGAGCACAGATACGCAGTATTTT
TRBV28	TRBJ2-7	many	NA	CASSSQGIYEQYF	TGTGCCAGCAGTTCCCAGGGGATCTACGAGCAGTACTTC
TRBV7-2	TRBJ2-1	many	TRBD1	CASSLQGAAYNEQFF	TGTGCCAGCAGCCTACAGGGGGCAGCCTACAATGAGCAGTTCTTC
TRBV28	TRBJ2-5	NA	TRBD1	CASSRDREEETQYF	TGTGCCAGCAGCCGTGACAGGGAAGAAGAGACCCAGTACTTC
TRBV20-1	TRBJ1-2	many	NA	CSAPQGLGNYGYTF	TGCAGTGCCCCCCAAGGGCTGGGAAACTATGGCTACACCTTC
TRBV20-1	TRBJ2-1	NA	NA	CSARVLTRWSSYNEQFF	TGCAGTGCTAGAGTACTGACTAGATGGAGTTCCTACAATGAGCAGTTCTTC
TRBV18	TRBJ2-1	many	TRBD1	CASSLTGDRYNEQFF	TGTGCCAGCTCACTCACAGGGGATCGGTACAATGAGCAGTTCTTC
TRBV12-5	TRBJ2-3	many	TRBD2	CASGLPGRTSGFPDTQYF	TGTGCTAGTGGTTTACCTGGACGGACTAGCGGGTTCCCAGATACGCAGTATTTT
TRBV3-1	TRBJ2-3	many	TRBD1	CASSTDRVDPTDTQYF	TGTGCCAGCAGCACCGACAGGGTTGACCCCACAGATACGCAGTATTTT
TRBV12-3/TRBV12-4	TRBJ2-5	many	TRBD2	CASSLTGLAGEETQYF	TGTGCCAGCAGTTTAACGGGACTAGCGGGAGAAGAGACCCAGTACTTC
TRBV27	TRBJ2-2	many	NA	CASKLKGEIDRGELFF	TGTGCCTCTAAGTTAAAAGGGGAAATTGACCGCGGGGAGCTGTTTTTT
TRBV12-3/TRBV12-4	TRBJ2-7	many	TRBD2	CASSYGGRTHEQYF	TGTGCCAGCAGTTACGGCGGGAGGACCCACGAGCAGTACTTC
TRBV5-6	TRBJ2-1	many	NA	CASSLGDVGQFF	TGTGCCAGCAGCTTGGGAGACGTGGGGCAGTTCTTC